This TCR beta chain appears in the sequencing data of a study of CD8+CD57+ T cells in acquired aplastic anemia. The overall study: Across the sorted CD4+ and CD8+ cells, DNA amounts averaged about 3.2 ug.

The template used for profiling TCR beta VDJ and CDR3 was genomic DNA. TCRdb called the reads again in MiXCR, with one record for every CDR3 protein. The sample has fewer than 250,000 distinct CDR3 sequences; 40% to 60% are singletons. This clonotype was picked up many times. Its target is not known. Sequencing was done on patients that had shown CD8+CD57+ cell expansion by flow cytometry. Study-wide results and limits: A significant difference in CD8+ Simpson's diversity between patients and controls was not found.

There are 14 residues in the CDR3. Per germline, CDR1 LNHDA and CDR2 SQIVND (reference sequence). Trimming stripped 5 bases from V and 7 bases from J, with 14 bases between. The gene calls are TRBV19 and TRBJ1-4, with D possibly being TRBD1 (6 bases). Sample: sorted CD4+, CD8+, or CD8+CD57+ T cells (not recorded which) from PBMCs. The TCR sequence derives from a human donor with aplastic anemia. The CDR3 bases are TGTGCCAGTAGTCTCACCCGGACAGTTGAAAAACTGTTTTTT. Residues: CASSLTRTVEKLFF.